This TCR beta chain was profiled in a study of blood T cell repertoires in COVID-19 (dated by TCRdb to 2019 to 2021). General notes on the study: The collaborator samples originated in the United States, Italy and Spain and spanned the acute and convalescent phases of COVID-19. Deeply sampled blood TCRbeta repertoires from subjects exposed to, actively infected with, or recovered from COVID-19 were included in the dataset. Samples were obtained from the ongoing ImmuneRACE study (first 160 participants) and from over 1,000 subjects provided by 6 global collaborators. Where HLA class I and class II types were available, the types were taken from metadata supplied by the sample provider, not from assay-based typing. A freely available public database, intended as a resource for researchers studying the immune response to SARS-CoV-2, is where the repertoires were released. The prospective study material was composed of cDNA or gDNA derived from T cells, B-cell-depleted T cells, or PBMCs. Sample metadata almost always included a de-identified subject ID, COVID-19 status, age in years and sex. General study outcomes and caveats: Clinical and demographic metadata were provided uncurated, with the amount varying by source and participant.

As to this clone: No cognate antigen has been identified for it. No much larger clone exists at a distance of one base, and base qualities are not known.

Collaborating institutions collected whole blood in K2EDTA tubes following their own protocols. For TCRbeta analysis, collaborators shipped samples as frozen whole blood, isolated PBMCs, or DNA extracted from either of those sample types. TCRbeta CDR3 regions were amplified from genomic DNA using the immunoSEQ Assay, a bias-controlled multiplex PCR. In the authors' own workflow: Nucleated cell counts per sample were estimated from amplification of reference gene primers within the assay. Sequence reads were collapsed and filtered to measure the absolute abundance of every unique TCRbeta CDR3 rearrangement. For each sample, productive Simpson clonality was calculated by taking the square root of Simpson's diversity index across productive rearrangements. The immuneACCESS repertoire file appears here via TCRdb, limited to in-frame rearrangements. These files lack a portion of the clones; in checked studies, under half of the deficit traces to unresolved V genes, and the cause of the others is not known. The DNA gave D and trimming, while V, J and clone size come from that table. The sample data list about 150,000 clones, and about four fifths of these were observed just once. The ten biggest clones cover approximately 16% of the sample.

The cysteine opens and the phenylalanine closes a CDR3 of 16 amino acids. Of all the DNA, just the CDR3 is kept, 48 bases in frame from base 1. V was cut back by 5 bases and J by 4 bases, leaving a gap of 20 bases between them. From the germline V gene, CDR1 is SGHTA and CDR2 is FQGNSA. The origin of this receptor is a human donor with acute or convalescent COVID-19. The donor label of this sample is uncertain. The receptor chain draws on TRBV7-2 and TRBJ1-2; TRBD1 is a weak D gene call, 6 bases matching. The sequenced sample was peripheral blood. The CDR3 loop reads CASSPGQGLAGYGYTF. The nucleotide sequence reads TGTGCCAGCAGCCCGGGACAAGGCTTAGCGGGCTATGGCTACACCTTC.